This entry describes one T cell receptor (beta chain). Its antigen is unknown. No much larger clone is present one base from it, and per-base qualities are unavailable. Per the publication, the time point label means: cycle 4 day 1 (C4D1), after less than 7 weeks of nivolumab. Every trial patient had relapsed following autologous stem cell transplantation, and prior brentuximab vedotin exposure was what differed among cohorts A, B and C. The trial cohort included more than 55 patients with relapsed/refractory classical Hodgkin lymphoma, and each patient had a best overall response of complete response, partial response or progressive disease. In the multi-cohort phase II CheckMate 205 trial, trial patients received single-agent nivolumab. An independent review committee assessed best overall response using the 2007 International Working Group response criteria. Trial PBMCs were collected just before the start of nivolumab (C1D1) and during therapy at cycle 2 day 1 and cycle 4 day 1. Peripheral blood was collected in 8 mL Vacutainer Cell Preparation Tubes, from which PBMCs were isolated by centrifugation and then cryopreserved.

This sample is part of a study of PD-1 blockade in classical Hodgkin lymphoma (dated by TCRdb to the early 2020s). Looking at the study overall: Nivolumab dosing was 3 mg/kg intravenously every 2 weeks, continuing until either disease progression or unacceptable toxicity. The study used TCR beta sequencing and CyTOF to define a peripheral blood immune signature of response to PD-1 blockade in classical Hodgkin lymphoma.

The Qiagen DNeasy kit was used to extract genomic DNA from unsorted PBMCs and from the negatively selected CD4+ and CD8+ fractions. TCR beta CDR3 regions were amplified by immunoSEQ multiplex PCR using primers annealing to V and J segments. Amplification bias was minimized using a synthetic immune receptor repertoire, and residual bias was removed computationally after sequencing. From the authors' description of their analysis: Custom Python scripts were used to quantify repertoire diversity as the Shannon entropy index. Unsorted, CD4+ and CD8+ repertoires were examined separately, except in combined analyses, for which CD4+ and CD8+ sequences were merged in silico. A clone was considered expanded if an increase in frequency of at least 2-fold after treatment relative to C1D1 was found, and a pseudocount of 0.5 was applied to clones undetected at baseline. Singleton clones were defined as clones with 0 or 1 copy at C1D1, and non-singleton clones were defined as clones with 2 or more copies. Clones expanded in unsorted samples were annotated as CD4+, CD8+ or unknown by matching protein sequences in sorted samples from the same patient. Wilcoxon tests were applied to paired samples to test diversity changes from C1D1 to C4D1. TCRdb carries this immuneACCESS record with in-frame sequences only. Its versions omit some clonotypes, under half of them owing to an unresolved V gene in the studies checked, with the rest unexplained. D and trimming come from the DNA, and the V and J calls and clone size come from that table. For this sample the table gives fewer than 25,000 clones, of which 85% to 90% were detected only once. The leading ten clones occupy 23% of the sample.

Its CDR3 holds 13 amino acids, cysteine through phenylalanine. The retained sequence is limited to the CDR3, 39 bases, with the frame set at the first base. The CDR1 and CDR2 encoded by the germline V gene are SGHRS and YFSETQ. Trimming takes 4 bases from V and 2 bases from J, and the germline ends sit 9 bases apart. Summary of the overall study and its limitations: A significant rise by C4D1 was seen in CD4+ but not CD8+ TCR diversity (p=0.0027 vs p=0.16), with the rise being most apparent in complete responders (p=0.02). Among trial patients, those achieving complete response had baseline diversity similar to that of newly diagnosed patients, while diversity was significantly lower in partial responders and progressors. Patients starting nivolumab less than 1 year after ASCT had lower diversity and were excluded from later analyses to avoid confounding by immune reconstitution. Baseline TCR diversity was reported as lower in newly diagnosed patients than in healthy donors, and lower still in relapsed/refractory patients. The study was restricted to a single clinical trial cohort, and the causes of repertoire differences, possibly disease activity or prior therapy, were left undefined.

This sequence originates from a human donor with classical Hodgkin lymphoma. The chain links TRBV5-1 with TRBJ1-2; no D segment can be confidently identified. Sequencing used peripheral blood mononuclear cells (PBMCs), obtained before the fourth cycle of nivolumab. The CDR3 corresponds to CASSPALNYGYTF. The DNA reads TGCGCCAGCAGCCCGGCCCTCAACTATGGCTACACCTTC.